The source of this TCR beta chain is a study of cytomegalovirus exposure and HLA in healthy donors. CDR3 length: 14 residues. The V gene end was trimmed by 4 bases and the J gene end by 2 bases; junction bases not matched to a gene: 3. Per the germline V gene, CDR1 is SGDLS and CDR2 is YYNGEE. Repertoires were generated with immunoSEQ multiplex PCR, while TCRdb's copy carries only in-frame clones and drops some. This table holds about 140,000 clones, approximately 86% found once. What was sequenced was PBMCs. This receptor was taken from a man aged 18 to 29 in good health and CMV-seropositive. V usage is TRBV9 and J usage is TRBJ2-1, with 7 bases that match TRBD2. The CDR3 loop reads CASSLGLTYNEQFF. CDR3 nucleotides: TGTGCCAGCAGCCTGGGACTAACCTACAATGAGCAGTTCTTC.